This paragraph covers one T cell receptor (beta chain) sequence. The sample belongs to a study of identical twins. Each CDR3 protein is one row after TCRdb ran MiXCR on the 5' RACE reads. Of 540,000 or so distinct CDR3 sequences in the sample, about a fifth were seen once. The same sample was also used in a study of yellow fever vaccine responses in identical twins.

This TCR was sampled from a woman between 18 and 29 years old in good health. The sequenced sample was CD4+ T cells sorted from blood.

The CDR3 DNA follows: TGTGCCAGCAGCGAACCGGGACTAGCGGGAGATGAGCAGTTCTTC. Its translation: CASSEPGLAGDEQFF. The genes are TRBV11-1 and TRBJ2-1, with 14 bases that match TRBD2. CDR3 length: 15 amino acids. Unmatched junction bases numbered 5, after V lost 5 bases and J lost 8 bases. CDR1 and CDR2 from the germline V gene are SGHAT and FQDESV (reference sequence). The complete variable domain, with remaining parts taken from reference TRBV11-1 and TRBJ2-1, reads EAEVAQSPRYKITEKSQAVAFWCDPISGHATLYWYRQILGQGPELLVQFQDESVVDDSQLPKDRFSAERLKGVDSTLKIQPAELGDSAMYLCASSEPGLAGDEQFFGPGTRLTVL.